This section outlines one T cell receptor (beta chain) sequence together with its context. Its antigen remains unknown. The PCR employed 60 Vbeta primers together with 13 Jbeta primers. Original data processing: Per a later analysis, the number of unique TCR beta chains was around 79 million, of which some 10 million were shared. Using immunoSEQ multiplex PCR, the repertoire was profiled, and TCRdb retains in-frame clones only, with some absent. The D gene and trimming were derived from the DNA, and the V and J assignments and clone size from that table. The table lists fewer than 250,000 clones, over 60% of them singletons. Trimming took 5 bases from V and 7 from J, leaving 20 bases between them. The CDR3 spans 15 residues. Germline assignment: CDR1 SGHAT and CDR2 FQNNGV. The data were taken from a study of cytomegalovirus exposure and HLA in healthy donors. General observations from the study: Several of the most significant clusters appeared, in a later analysis, to be linked to common viral pathogens. The authors listed approximately 150 TCR beta chains as cytomegalovirus-associated.

The sequenced material came from PBMCs. The origin of this receptor is a man in his forties in good health and CMV-seronegative. This chain links TRBV11-2 with TRBJ1-2; TRBD1 is a possible D gene (6 bases). For the CDR3, the DNA is TGTGCCAGCAGCCCCTGGGGGGGCAGAGTGGCTGGCTACACCTTC. Its translation is CASSPWGGRVAGYTF. Full variable domain (missing parts from reference TRBV11-2 and TRBJ1-2): EAGVAQSPRYKIIEKRQSVAFWCNPISGHATLYWYQQILGQGPKLLIQFQNNGVVDDSQLPKDRFSAERLKGVDSTLKIQPAKLEDSAVYLCASSPWGGRVAGYTFGSGTRLTVV.